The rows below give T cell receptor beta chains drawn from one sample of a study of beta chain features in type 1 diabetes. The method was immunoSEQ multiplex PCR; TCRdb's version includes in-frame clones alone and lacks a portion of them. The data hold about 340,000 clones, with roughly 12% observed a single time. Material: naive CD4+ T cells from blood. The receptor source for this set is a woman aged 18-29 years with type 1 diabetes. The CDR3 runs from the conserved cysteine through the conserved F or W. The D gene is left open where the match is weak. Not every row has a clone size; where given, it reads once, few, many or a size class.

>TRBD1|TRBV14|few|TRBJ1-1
TGTGCCAGCAGCCAAGCCCTCCAGGGACAGAAAGCTTTCTTT
CASSQALQGQKAFF
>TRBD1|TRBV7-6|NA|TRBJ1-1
TGTGCCAGCAGCTCGACAGGGGTGAACACTGAAGCTTTCTTT
CASSSTGVNTEAFF
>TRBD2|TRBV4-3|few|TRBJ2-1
TGCGCCAGCAGCCAAGATTCTCTTGGGACTAGCGGGAGCAATGAGCAGTTCTTC
CASSQDSLGTSGSNEQFF
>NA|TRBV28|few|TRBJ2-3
TGTGCCAGCAGTGAGCCCACAGATACGCAGTATTTT
CASSEPTDTQYF
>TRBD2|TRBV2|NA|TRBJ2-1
TGTGCCAGCAGTGGTAGGGGACTAGCGGGCTACAATGAGCAGTTCTTC
CASSGRGLAGYNEQFF
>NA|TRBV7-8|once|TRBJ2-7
TGTGCCAGCAGCCCCCAACTAGTGAGGAGCTCCTACGAGCAGTACTTC
CASSPQLVRSSYEQYF
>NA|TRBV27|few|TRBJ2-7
TGTGCCAGCAGTTTAGGAGGCCAGCCCTACGAGCAGTACTTC
CASSLGGQPYEQYF
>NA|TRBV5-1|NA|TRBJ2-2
TGCGCCAGCAGCTTGGCAGTAACCGGGGAGCTGTTTTTT
CASSLAVTGELFF
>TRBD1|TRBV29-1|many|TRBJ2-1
TGCAGCGTTGCGCAGGGGGACGAGCAGTTCTTC
CSVAQGDEQFF
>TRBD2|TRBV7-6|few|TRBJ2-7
TGTGCCAGCAGCTTAGCGGCGGGAGCTCTTCACGAGCAGTACTTC
CASSLAAGALHEQYF
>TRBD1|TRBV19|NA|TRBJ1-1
TGTGCCAGTAGCAGACAGGGGGCCCAGAACACTGAAGCTTTCTTT
CASSRQGAQNTEAFF
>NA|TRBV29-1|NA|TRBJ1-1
TGCAGCGTTGAAGCCACAGGCCATCGGACGACTGAAGCTTTCTTT
CSVEATGHRTTEAFF
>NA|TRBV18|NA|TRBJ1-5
TGTGCCAGCTCAGCAGGCGGGACTCTTTATCAGCCCCAGCATTTT
CASSAGGTLYQPQHF
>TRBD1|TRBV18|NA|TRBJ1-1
TGTGCCAGCTCACCGGGACAGGGCCACACTGAAGCTTTCTTT
CASSPGQGHTEAFF
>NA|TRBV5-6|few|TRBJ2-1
TGTGCCAGCAGCTTTATATACAATGAGCAGTTCTTC
CASSFIYNEQFF
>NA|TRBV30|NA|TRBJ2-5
TGTGCCTGGACAGGGGTATTCGGAGAGACCCAGTACTTC
CAWTGVFGETQYF
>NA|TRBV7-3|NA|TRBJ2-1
TGTGCCAGCAGCCCCGCCGGTGCGGGGATCTACAATGAGCAGTTCTTC
CASSPAGAGIYNEQFF
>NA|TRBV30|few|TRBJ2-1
TGTGCCTGGAGTGTACGGGGGTTTGGGGCCAATGAGCAGTTCTTC
CAWSVRGFGANEQFF
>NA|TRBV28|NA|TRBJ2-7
TGTGCCAGCAGCCCCGGGGGAGGGGGCTCCTACGAGCAGTACTTC
CASSPGGGGSYEQYF
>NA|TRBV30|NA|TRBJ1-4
TGTGCCTGGAGATCGGTCGAAAAACTGTTTTTT
CAWRSVEKLFF
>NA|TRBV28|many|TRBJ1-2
TGTGCCAGCGGCAATGGCTATGGCTACACCTTC
CASGNGYGYTF
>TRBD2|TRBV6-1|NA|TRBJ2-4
TGTGCCAGCAAAGGTGGTAGCGGGTTAAAAAACATTCAGTACTTC
CASKGGSGLKNIQYF
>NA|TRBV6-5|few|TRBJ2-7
TGTGCCAGCAGTTACTCGCAGGGCTACGAGCAGTACTTC
CASSYSQGYEQYF
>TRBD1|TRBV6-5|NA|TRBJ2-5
TGTGCCAGCAGTAGGGCAGGGGGCCGGGAGACCCAGTACTTC
CASSRAGGRETQYF
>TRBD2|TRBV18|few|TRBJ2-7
TGTGCCAGCTCACTCAGTGGGACTAGCGGGAGCGGCGACGAGCAGTACTTC
CASSLSGTSGSGDEQYF
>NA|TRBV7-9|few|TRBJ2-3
TGTGCCAGCAGCTTAACAGCCGATACGCAGTATTTT
CASSLTADTQYF
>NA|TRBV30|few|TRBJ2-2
TGTGCCTGGAGCGCGCCGGAGGGAATCACCGGGGAGCTGTTTTTT
CAWSAPEGITGELFF
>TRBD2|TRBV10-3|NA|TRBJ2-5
TGTGCCATCAGTGGGGGACTAGGACCCCCCTATCAAGAGACCCAGTACTTC
CAISGGLGPPYQETQYF
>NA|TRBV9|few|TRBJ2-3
TGTGCCAGCAGCGAAGGGGGCACAGATACGCAGTATTTT
CASSEGGTDTQYF
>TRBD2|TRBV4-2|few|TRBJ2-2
TGTGCCAGCAGCCATGTAGCGGGAGGGCCGGGAAACACCGGGGAGCTGTTTTTT
CASSHVAGGPGNTGELFF
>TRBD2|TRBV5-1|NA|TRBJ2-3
TGCGCCAGCAGCTTGGCGGGGGGTAATACGCAGTATTTT
CASSLAGGNTQYF
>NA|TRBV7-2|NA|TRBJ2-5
TGTGCCAGCAGCTTAGCTGGGGCAGGGGTGGGAGAGACCCAGTACTTC
CASSLAGAGVGETQYF
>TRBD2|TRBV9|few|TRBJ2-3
TGTGCCAGCAGCCGTGAGGATAGCGGGACCTATACGCAGTATTTT
CASSREDSGTYTQYF
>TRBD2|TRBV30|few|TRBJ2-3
TGTGCCTGGAGTAAGGGGGTGACTAGCGGTAGCACAGATACGCAGTATTTT
CAWSKGVTSGSTDTQYF
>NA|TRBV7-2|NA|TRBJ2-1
TGTGCCAGCAGAAAAGAGGTCCCTTACAATGAGCAGTTCTTC
CASRKEVPYNEQFF
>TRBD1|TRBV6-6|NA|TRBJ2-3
TGTGCCAGCAGTTCCACGGACAGGGGCACAGATACGCAGTATTTT
CASSSTDRGTDTQYF
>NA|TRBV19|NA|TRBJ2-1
TGTGCCAGTAGTATGGCAGGGCCCCTCGGGAATGAGCAGTTCTTC
CASSMAGPLGNEQFF
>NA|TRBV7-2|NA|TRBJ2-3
TGTGCCAGCAGCTTTCCCAGAAGCACAGATACGCAGTATTTT
CASSFPRSTDTQYF
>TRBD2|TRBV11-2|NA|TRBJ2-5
TGTGCCAGCAGCTTACGGGCGGGGGGACAAGAGACCCAGTACTTC
CASSLRAGGQETQYF
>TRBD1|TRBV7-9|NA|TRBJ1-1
TGTGCCAGCAGCTTAATGGGACAGGGGGCGACTGAAGCTTTCTTT
CASSLMGQGATEAFF
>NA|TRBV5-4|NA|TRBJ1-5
TGTGCCAGCAGCTTGGGGGCTAATCAGCCCCAGCATTTT
CASSLGANQPQHF
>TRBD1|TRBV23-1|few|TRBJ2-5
TGCGCCAGCAGTCAATCTCCCTCGACAGGGAAGAAAGAGACCCAGTACTTC
CASSQSPSTGKKETQYF